This T cell receptor (beta chain) was observed in a study of human T cells and chemical hapten exposure. Study summary: Across its approximately 23 weeks, the study gave patients weekly diphenylcyclopropenone doses to the scalp. Patch testing placed 0.01% DPC on the upper back, with readings at 6 days.

Sample time point: patch test 3, about 24 weeks after DPC sensitization. Sample treatment: therapeutic diphenylcyclopropenone sensitization with weekly scalp DPC. TCRdb redid the calling of the RACE reads with MiXCR, one entry per CDR3 protein. Seen here are more than 100,000 distinct CDR3 sequences, about 11% observed once, and the top ten hold under 2.5%. The CDR3 spans 14 residues. V lost 1 base to trimming and J lost 4 bases, with 10 bases between them. CDR1 and CDR2 (germline): SGHDN, FVKESK. The chain employs TRBV14 and TRBJ1-2; no definite D call. This TCR derives from a woman in her fifties or sixties with alopecia areata. Some clones in this sample may be carry-over from other donors' samples. The sequencing here drew on whole blood, taken in connection with sensitization to the hapten diphenylcyclopropenone (DPC). The DNA of the CDR3 is TGTGCCAGCAGCCAAGTGGGATCGGCCTATGGCTACACCTTC. It is translated as CASSQVGSAYGYTF. Looking up the rest from reference TRBV14 and TRBJ1-2 gives the full variable domain: EAGVTQFPSHSVIEKGQTVTLRCDPISGHDNLYWYRRVMGKEIKFLLHFVKESKQDESGMPNNRFLAERTGGTYSTLKVQPAELEDSGVYFCASSQVGSAYGYTFGSGTRLTVV.